This T cell receptor (beta chain) emerged from a study of T cell repertoires in cytomegalovirus infection. Across the study: Based on public TCR beta signatures, there were indications of CMV infection and of a matching HLA type. Whole-study results and caveats: The study found HLA-C-restricted CMV-specific TCR beta clonotypes dominating the ex vivo response.

Using its own MiXCR run on the reads, TCRdb lists one record per CDR3 protein. Of around 230,000 distinct CDR3 sequences listed, about 5.9% are singletons. The CDR3 spans 14 residues. V was pared by 3 bases and J by 4 bases, with 7 bases between. CDR1 SGHTA and CDR2 FQGNSA come from the germline V gene. This clonotype has a count of ten or more. Its antigen is still unknown. This TCR came from a human donor in good health (CMV status not recorded). Some clones in this sample may be carry-over from other donors' samples. J is TRBJ1-6 and V is TRBV7-2; D call uncertain. The specimen sequenced was PBMCs. CDR3 residues: CASSFSQYNSPLHF. CDR3 DNA: TGTGCCAGCAGCTTTTCACAGTATAATTCACCCCTCCACTTT.